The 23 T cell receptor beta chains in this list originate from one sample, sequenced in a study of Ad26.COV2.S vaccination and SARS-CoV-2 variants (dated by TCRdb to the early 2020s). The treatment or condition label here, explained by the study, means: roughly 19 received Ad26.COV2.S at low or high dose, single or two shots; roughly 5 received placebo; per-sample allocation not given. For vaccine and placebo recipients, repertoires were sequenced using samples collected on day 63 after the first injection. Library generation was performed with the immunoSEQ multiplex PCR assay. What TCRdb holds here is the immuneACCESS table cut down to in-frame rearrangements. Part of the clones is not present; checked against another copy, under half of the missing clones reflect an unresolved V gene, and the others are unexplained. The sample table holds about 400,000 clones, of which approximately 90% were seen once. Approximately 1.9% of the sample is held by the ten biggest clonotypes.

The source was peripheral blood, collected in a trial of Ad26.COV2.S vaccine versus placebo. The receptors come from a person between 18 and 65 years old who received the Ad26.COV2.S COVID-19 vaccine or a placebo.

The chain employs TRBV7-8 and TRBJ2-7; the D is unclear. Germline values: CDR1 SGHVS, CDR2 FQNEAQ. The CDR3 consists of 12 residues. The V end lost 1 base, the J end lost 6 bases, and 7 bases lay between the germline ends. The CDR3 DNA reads TGTGCCAGCAGCTTAGGTGGGCGCGAGCAGTACTTC. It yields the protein CASSLGGREQYF. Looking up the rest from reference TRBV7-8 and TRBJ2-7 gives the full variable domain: GAGVSQSPRYKVAKRGQDVALRCDPISGHVSLFWYQQALGQGPEFLTYFQNEAQLDKSGLPSDRFFAERPEGSVSTLKIQRTQQEDSAVYLCASSLGGREQYFGPGTRLTVT.

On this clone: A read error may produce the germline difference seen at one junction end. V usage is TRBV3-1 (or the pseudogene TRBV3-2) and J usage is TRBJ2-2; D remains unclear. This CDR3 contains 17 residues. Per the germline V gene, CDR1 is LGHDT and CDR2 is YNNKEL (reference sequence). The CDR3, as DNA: TGTGCCAGCAGTCAAGATCGGTTCCGCCAACGGACCGGGGAGCTGTTTTTT. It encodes CASSQDRFRQRTGELFF.

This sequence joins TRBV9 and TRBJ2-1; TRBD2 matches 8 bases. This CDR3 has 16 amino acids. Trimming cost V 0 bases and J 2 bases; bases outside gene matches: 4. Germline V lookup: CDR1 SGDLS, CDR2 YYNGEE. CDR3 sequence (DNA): TGTGCCAGCAGCGTAGACGCGGGAGGCCCCTACAATGAGCAGTTCTTC. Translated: CASSVDAGGPYNEQFF.

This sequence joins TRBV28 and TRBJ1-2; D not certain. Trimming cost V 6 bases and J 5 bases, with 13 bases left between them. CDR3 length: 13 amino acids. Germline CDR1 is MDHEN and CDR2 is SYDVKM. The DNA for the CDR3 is TGTGCCAGCAGAGAGGGCGGCGGATATGGCTACACCTTC. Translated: CASREGGGYGYTF.

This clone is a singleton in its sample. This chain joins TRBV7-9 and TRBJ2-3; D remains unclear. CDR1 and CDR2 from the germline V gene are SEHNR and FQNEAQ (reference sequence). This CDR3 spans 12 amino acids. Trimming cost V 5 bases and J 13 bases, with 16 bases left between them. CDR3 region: CASSRDTGREYF. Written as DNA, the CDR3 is TGTGCCAGCAGCAGAGACACGGGTCGGGAGTATTTT.

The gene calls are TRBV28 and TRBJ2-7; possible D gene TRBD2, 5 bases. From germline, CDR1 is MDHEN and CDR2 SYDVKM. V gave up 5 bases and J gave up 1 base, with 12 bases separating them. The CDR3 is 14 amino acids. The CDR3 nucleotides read TGTGCCAGCAGTACTATGCGGAGGTCCTACGAGCAGTACTTC. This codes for CASSTMRRSYEQYF.

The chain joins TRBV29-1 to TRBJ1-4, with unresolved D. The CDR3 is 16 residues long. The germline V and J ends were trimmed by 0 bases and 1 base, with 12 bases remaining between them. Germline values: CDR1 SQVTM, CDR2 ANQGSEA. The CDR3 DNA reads TGCAGCGTTGAAGATCTGGAGGGAGGAACTAATGAAAAACTGTTTTTT. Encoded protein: CSVEDLEGGTNEKLFF.

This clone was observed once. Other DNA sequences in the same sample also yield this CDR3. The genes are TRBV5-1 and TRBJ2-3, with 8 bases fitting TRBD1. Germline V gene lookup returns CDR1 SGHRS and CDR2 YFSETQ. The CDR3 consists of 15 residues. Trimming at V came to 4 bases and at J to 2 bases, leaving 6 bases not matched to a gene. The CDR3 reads CASSLDRDLTDTQYF. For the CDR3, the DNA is TGCGCCAGCAGCCTGGACAGGGACCTCACAGATACGCAGTATTTT.

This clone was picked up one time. The CDR3, as DNA: TGTGCCAGCAGTTCCAATAACAGGGGGCGCACCGGGGAGCTGTTTTTT. Its protein product is CASSSNNRGRTGELFF. This chain joins TRBV28 and TRBJ2-2; TRBD1 aligns across 9 bases. This CDR3 spans 16 amino acids. Germline CDR1 is MDHEN and CDR2 is SYDVKM. J gave up 4 bases and V 4 bases, and 7 bases lay outside the gene matches.

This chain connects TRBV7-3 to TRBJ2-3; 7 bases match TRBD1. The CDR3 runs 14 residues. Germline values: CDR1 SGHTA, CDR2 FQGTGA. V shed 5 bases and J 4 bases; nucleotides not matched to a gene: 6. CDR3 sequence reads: CASSPRQGSDTQYF. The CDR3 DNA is TGTGCCAGCAGCCCAAGACAGGGATCAGATACGCAGTATTTT. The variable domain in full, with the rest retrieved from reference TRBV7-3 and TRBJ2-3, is GAGVSQTPSNKVTEKGKYVELRCDPISGHTALYWYRQSLGQGPEFLIYFQGTGAADDSGLPNDRFFAVRPEGSVSTLKIQRTERGDSAVYLCASSPRQGSDTQYFGPGTRLTVL.

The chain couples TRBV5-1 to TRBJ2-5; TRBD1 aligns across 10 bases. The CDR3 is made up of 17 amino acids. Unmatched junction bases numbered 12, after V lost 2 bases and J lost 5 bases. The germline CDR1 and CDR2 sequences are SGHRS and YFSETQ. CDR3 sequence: CASSFTSSGQGIETQYF. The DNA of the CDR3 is TGCGCCAGCAGCTTTACCTCTTCGGGACAGGGGATTGAGACCCAGTACTTC.

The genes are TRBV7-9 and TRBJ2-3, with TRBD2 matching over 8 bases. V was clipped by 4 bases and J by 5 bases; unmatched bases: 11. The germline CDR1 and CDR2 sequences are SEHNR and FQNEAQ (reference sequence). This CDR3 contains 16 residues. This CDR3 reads CASSSWVAGGGDTQYF. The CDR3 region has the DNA TGTGCCAGCAGCTCCTGGGTGGCGGGAGGAGGAGATACGCAGTATTTT.

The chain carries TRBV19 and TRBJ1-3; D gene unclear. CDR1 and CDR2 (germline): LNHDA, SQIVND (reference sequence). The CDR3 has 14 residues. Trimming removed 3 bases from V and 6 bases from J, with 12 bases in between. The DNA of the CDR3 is TGTGCCAGTAGTATTGCCAGGATCGAAAACACCATATATTTT. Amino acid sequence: CASSIARIENTIYF. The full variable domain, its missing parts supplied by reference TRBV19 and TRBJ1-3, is DGGITQSPKYLFRKEGQNVTLSCEQNLNHDAMYWYRQDPGQGLRLIYYSQIVNDFQKGDIAEGYSVSREKKESFPLTVTSAQKNPTAFYLCASSIARIENTIYFGEGSWLTVV.

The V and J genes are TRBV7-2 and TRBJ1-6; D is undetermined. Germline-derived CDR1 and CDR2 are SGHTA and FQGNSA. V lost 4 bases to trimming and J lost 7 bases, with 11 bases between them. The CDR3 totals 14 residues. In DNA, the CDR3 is TGTGCCAGCAGCTCCCCGGGCCCAAATTCACCCCTCCACTTT. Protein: CASSSPGPNSPLHF. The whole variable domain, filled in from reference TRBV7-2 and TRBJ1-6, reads GAGVSQSPSNKVTEKGKDVELRCDPISGHTALYWYRQSLGQGLEFLIYFQGNSAPDKSGLPSDRFSAERTGGSVSTLTIQRTQQEDSAVYLCASSSPGPNSPLHFGNGTRLTVT.

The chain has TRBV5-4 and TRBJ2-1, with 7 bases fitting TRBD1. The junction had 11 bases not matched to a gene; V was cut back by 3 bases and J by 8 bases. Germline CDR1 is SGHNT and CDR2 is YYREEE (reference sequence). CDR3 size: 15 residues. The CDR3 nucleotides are TGTGCCAGCAGCTCTTTTCAACAGGGGAAGGATGAGCAGTTCTTC. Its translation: CASSSFQQGKDEQFF.

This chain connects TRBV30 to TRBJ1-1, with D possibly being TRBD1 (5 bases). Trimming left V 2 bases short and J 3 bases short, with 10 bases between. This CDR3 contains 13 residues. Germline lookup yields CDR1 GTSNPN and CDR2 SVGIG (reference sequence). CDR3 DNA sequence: TGTGCCTGGAGTTCGGGGGATTACACTGAAGCTTTCTTT. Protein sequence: CAWSSGDYTEAFF. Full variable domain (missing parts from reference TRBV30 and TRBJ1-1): SQTIHQWPATLVQPVGSPLSLECTVEGTSNPNLYWYRQAAGRGLQLLFYSVGIGQISSEVPQNLSASRPQDRQFILSSKKLLLSDSGFYLCAWSSGDYTEAFFGQGTRLTVV.

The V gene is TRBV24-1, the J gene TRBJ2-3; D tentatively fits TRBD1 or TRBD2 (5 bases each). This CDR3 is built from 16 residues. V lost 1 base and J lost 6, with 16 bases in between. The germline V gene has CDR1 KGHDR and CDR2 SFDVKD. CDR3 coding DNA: TGTGCCACCAGTGATTTCCAGGGCAGCTGGGGGGATACGCAGTATTTT. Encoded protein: CATSDFQGSWGDTQYF.

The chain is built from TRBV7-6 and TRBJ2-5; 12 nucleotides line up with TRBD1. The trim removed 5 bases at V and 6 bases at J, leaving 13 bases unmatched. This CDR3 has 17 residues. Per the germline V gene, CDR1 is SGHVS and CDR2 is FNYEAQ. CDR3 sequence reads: CASSHPPGQGARKTQYF. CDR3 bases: TGTGCCAGCAGCCATCCCCCGGGACAGGGGGCGAGGAAGACCCAGTACTTC.

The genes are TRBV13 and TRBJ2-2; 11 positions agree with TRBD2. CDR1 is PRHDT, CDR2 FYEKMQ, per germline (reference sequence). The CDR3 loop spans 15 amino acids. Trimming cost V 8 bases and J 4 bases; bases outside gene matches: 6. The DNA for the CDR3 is TGTGCCAGCTTACTAGCGGGAGTGGGCACCGGGGAGCTGTTTTTT. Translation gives CASLLAGVGTGELFF. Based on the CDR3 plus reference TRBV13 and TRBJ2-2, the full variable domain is AAGVIQSPRHLIKEKRETATLKCYPIPRHDTVYWYQQGPGQDPQFLISFYEKMQSDKGSIPDRFSAQQFSDYHSELNMSSLELGDSALYFCASLLAGVGTGELFFGEGSRLTVL.

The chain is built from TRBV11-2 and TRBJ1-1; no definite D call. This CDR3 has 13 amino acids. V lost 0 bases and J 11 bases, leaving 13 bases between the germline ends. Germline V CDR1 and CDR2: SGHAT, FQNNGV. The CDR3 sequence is CASSLEVAFKAFF. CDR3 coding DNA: TGTGCCAGCAGCTTAGAGGTGGCATTCAAGGCTTTCTTT.

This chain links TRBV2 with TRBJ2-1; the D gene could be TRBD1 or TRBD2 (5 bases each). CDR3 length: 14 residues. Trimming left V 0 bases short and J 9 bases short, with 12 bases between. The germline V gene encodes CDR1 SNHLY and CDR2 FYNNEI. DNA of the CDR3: TGTGCCAGCAGTGAAGCGCGGCCTGGGGGTGAGCAGTTCTTC. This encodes CASSEARPGGEQFF.

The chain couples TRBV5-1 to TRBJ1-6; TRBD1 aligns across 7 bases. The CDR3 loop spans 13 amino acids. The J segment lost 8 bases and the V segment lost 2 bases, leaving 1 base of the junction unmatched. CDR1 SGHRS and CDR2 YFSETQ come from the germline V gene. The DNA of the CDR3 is TGCGCCAGCAGCTTCGGACAGGATTCACCCCTCCACTTT. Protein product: CASSFGQDSPLHF.

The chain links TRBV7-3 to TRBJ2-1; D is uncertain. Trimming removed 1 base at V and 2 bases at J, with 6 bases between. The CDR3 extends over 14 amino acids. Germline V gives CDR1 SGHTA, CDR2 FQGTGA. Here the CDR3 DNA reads TGTGCCAGCAGCTTAAATCCAGCCTACAATGAGCAGTTCTTC. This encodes CASSLNPAYNEQFF. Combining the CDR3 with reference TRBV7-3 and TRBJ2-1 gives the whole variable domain GAGVSQTPSNKVTEKGKYVELRCDPISGHTALYWYRQSLGQGPEFLIYFQGTGAADDSGLPNDRFFAVRPEGSVSTLKIQRTERGDSAVYLCASSLNPAYNEQFFGPGTRLTVL.